The 29 T cell receptor beta chains reported below all come from one sample, sequenced in a study of T cell responses to AZD1222 COVID-19 vaccine. Assay: immunoSEQ multiplex PCR; the TCRdb copy retains only in-frame clones and omits some. The sample gives approximately 120,000 clones, 85% to 95% of which show up once; roughly 0.9% is in the top ten. Sequenced material: peripheral blood, taken on day 0 of AZD1222 vaccination. These receptors were obtained from an adult in good health.

The V and J genes are TRBV5-8 and TRBJ1-4; D is undetermined. CDR1 is SGHTS, CDR2 YDEGEE, per germline. The CDR3 runs to 15 residues. Trimming took off 0 bases at V and 8 bases at J, with 14 bases between the two ends. The CDR3 bases are TGTGCCAGCAGCTTGGGAGCGGAGACGGGAGAAAAACTGTTTTTT. It codes for CASSLGAETGEKLFF.

The chain links TRBV5-6 to TRBJ1-2; 8 bases agree with TRBD1. The CDR3 sequence is 15 residues long. Trimming took 3 bases from V and 2 from J; bases not matched to a gene: 6. Per germline, CDR1 SGHDT and CDR2 YYEEEE. DNA of the CDR3: TGTGCCAGCAGCTCCCTGACAGGGGCGAACTATGGCTACACCTTC. Translation gives CASSSLTGANYGYTF.

This sequence joins TRBV19 and TRBJ1-2; tentative D call: TRBD1 (5 bases). Germline V gene lookup returns CDR1 LNHDA and CDR2 SQIVND (reference sequence). V shed 9 bases and J shed 4 bases, with 18 bases lying between them. The CDR3 loop spans 14 amino acids. The CDR3 nucleotides read TGTGCCAGGGGATCGGCCCAGGGCCTCTATGGCTACACCTTC. Its protein product is CARGSAQGLYGYTF.

V and J are TRBV6-5 and TRBJ1-1; a possible D gene is TRBD1 (5 bases). The germline CDR1 and CDR2 sequences are MNHEY and SVGAGI. This CDR3 is 14 amino acids long. V lost 7 bases and J lost 5, with 17 bases in between. This CDR3 reads CASITAAGGTEAFF. As DNA, the CDR3 is TGTGCCAGCATTACCGCAGCGGGGGGGACTGAAGCTTTCTTT.

The chain links TRBV11-2 to TRBJ1-5; no clear D gene. The CDR3 runs 13 residues. CDR1 is SGHAT and CDR2 is FQNNGV in the germline V gene. V lost 0 bases, J lost 7 bases, and 7 bases lay in between. The CDR3 bases are TGTGCCAGCAGCTTAGAAAGAAGCCAGCCCCAGCATTTT. Translated, it gives CASSLERSQPQHF. The entire variable domain, with the rest obtained from reference TRBV11-2 and TRBJ1-5, is as follows: EAGVAQSPRYKIIEKRQSVAFWCNPISGHATLYWYQQILGQGPKLLIQFQNNGVVDDSQLPKDRFSAERLKGVDSTLKIQPAKLEDSAVYLCASSLERSQPQHFGDGTRLSIL.

The rearrangement links TRBV16 to TRBJ1-6, with TRBD1 identical over 10 bases. The CDR3 length is 15 residues. Looked up from germline, CDR1 is KGHSY and CDR2 is FQNENV. V shed 3 bases and J 8 bases; nucleotides not matched to a gene: 4. CDR3 in amino acids: CASSQTGTGDSPLHF. The CDR3 DNA follows: TGTGCCAGCAGCCAGACCGGGACAGGGGATTCACCCCTCCACTTT.

This clone showed up just once. The rearrangement joins TRBV6-4 to TRBJ1-2; D is unresolved. Germline V gene data show CDR1 as MRHNA and CDR2 as SNTAGT. This CDR3 spans 13 amino acids. V was pared by 0 bases and J by 8 bases, with 10 bases between. CDR3 region: CASSDSRVGGYTF. The CDR3 DNA follows: TGTGCCAGCAGTGACTCGAGAGTGGGGGGCTACACCTTC.

CDR3 coding DNA: TGTGCCAGCACCCGGACAGGGGTCTTAGGTGAGCAGTTCTTC. It codes for CASTRTGVLGEQFF. The chain is built from TRBV6-5 and TRBJ2-1, with TRBD1 matching 9 bases. The CDR3 extends over 14 amino acids. The V and J ends lost 7 bases and 9 bases, in that order; junction bases with no gene match: 10. Germline V gene sequence: CDR1 MNHEY, CDR2 SVGAGI.

The rearrangement uses TRBV14 and TRBJ1-1, with D possibly matching TRBD1 (5 bases). The CDR3 spans 13 residues. V gave up 6 bases and J gave up 2 bases, with 10 bases separating them. Germline lookup yields CDR1 SGHDN and CDR2 FVKESK. CDR3 DNA sequence: TGTGCCAGCAGATTTCAGGGAAACACTGAAGCTTTCTTT. It translates to CASRFQGNTEAFF.

The V call is TRBV5-1, the J call TRBJ1-2; maybe TRBD1 (6 bases). This CDR3 region has 13 residues. The germline V gene encodes CDR1 SGHRS and CDR2 YFSETQ. V gave up 0 bases and J gave up 6 bases, with 9 bases separating them. Here the CDR3 reads CASSLGAGDGYTF. DNA for the CDR3: TGCGCCAGCAGCTTGGGGGCAGGGGATGGCTACACCTTC.

This clone was counted only a few times. The chain links TRBV27 to TRBJ2-7; the D is unclear. Per germline, CDR1 MNHEY and CDR2 SMNVEV (reference sequence). Trimming took 5 bases from V and 1 from J, leaving 12 bases between them. CDR3 length: 14 residues. This CDR3 is CASSSYSGSYEQYF. Here the CDR3 DNA reads TGTGCCAGCAGTAGCTACTCTGGGTCCTACGAGCAGTACTTC.

This chain joins TRBV10-2 and TRBJ2-3; D may be TRBD1 (6 bases). Trimming left V 6 bases short and J 2 bases short, with 12 bases between. The germline V gene encodes CDR1 WSHSY and CDR2 SAAADI. This CDR3 spans 14 amino acids. CDR3 nucleotides: TGCGCCAGCAGAATAGTGGGGGCCACAGATACGCAGTATTTT. It specifies CASRIVGATDTQYF.

The genes are TRBV10-3 and TRBJ2-2; TRBD1 agrees at 9 bases. The CDR3 is 15 amino acids. Germline V gene lookup returns CDR1 ENHRY and CDR2 SYGVKD. The trim removed 3 bases at V and 4 bases at J, leaving 3 bases unmatched. The CDR3 DNA follows: TGTGCCATCAGTGAAACAGGGGGCTCCACCGGGGAGCTGTTTTTT. It translates to CAISETGGSTGELFF.

The CDR3 region is CASRETGINTEAFF. DNA of the CDR3: TGTGCCAGCAGAGAGACAGGGATAAACACTGAAGCTTTCTTT. J is TRBJ1-1 and V is TRBV6-5; TRBD1 aligns across 7 bases. Looked up from germline, CDR1 is MNHEY and CDR2 is SVGAGI. This CDR3 is built from 14 residues. Trimming removed 6 bases from V and 2 bases from J; junction bases left unmatched: 6.

The CDR3 region has the DNA TGTGCCATCTCGTTTACGGGGAATGGTGAAGCTTTCTTT. It yields the protein CAISFTGNGEAFF. This sequence joins TRBV12-3 or TRBV12-4 and TRBJ1-1; the D is unclear. The CDR3 loop spans 13 amino acids. The V end lost 10 bases, the J end lost 7 bases, and 19 bases lay between the germline ends.

The chain is built from TRBV5-6 and TRBJ2-3; 10 bases align to TRBD1. With V trimmed by 5 bases and J by 3 bases, 6 bases remained unmatched. This CDR3 contains 15 residues. Germline loops: CDR1 SGHDT, CDR2 YYEEEE. CDR3 coding DNA: TGTGCCAGCAGTCTTTTGGGACAGGGGACAGATACGCAGTATTTT. Its protein product is CASSLLGQGTDTQYF.

CDR3 sequence (DNA): TGTGCCAGCAGCCCCGGGTCCCTAGCGGGGGATACGCAGTATTTT. Residues: CASSPGSLAGDTQYF. The chain links TRBV7-8 to TRBJ2-3; 9 bases align to TRBD2. Per the germline V gene, CDR1 is SGHVS and CDR2 is FQNEAQ. The CDR3 runs to 15 residues. The trim removed 5 bases at V and 6 bases at J, leaving 9 bases unmatched.

This clone was counted a few times. The CDR3 protein is CASSETGTSSYEQYF. CDR3 nucleotide sequence: TGTGCCAGCAGTGAGACCGGGACGTCCTCCTACGAGCAGTACTTC. The rearrangement links TRBV6-1 to TRBJ2-7; D may be TRBD1 or TRBD2 (5 bases each). Germline CDR1 is MNHNS and CDR2 is SASEGT. The CDR3 is made up of 15 amino acids. Deletions cut 3 bases from V and 0 bases from J, with 12 bases between.

The J gene is TRBJ2-7, the V gene TRBV2; unclear D gene. CDR3 length: 18 amino acids. V was trimmed by 4 bases and J by 0 bases, leaving 22 bases between them. Germline-derived CDR1 and CDR2 are SNHLY and FYNNEI. CDR3 bases: TGTGCCAGCAGTGTAGATCACACATCTTCTCGATTCTCCTACGAGCAGTACTTC. Its protein is CASSVDHTSSRFSYEQYF.

This clone was picked up a small number of times. The chain uses TRBV7-9 and TRBJ2-1; D is unclear. This CDR3 spans 13 amino acids. Trimming removed 2 bases from V and 3 bases from J, with 5 bases in between. Germline V CDR1 and CDR2: SEHNR, FQNEAQ (reference sequence). CDR3 DNA sequence: TGTGCCAGCAGCTTAAAAATCTACAATGAGCAGTTCTTC. It is translated as CASSLKIYNEQFF.

The chain joins TRBV12-3 or TRBV12-4 to TRBJ1-2, with a weak D call TRBD1 (5 bases). V was trimmed by 3 bases and J by 4 bases, leaving 9 bases between them. This CDR3 has 13 amino acids. The DNA for the CDR3 is TGTGCCAGCAGTTTTGAAGGGACCTATGGCTACACCTTC. It is translated as CASSFEGTYGYTF.

V is TRBV5-1 and J is TRBJ1-5; D gene uncertain. From germline, CDR1 is SGHRS and CDR2 YFSETQ. The CDR3 is made up of 14 amino acids. Trimming took 2 bases from V and 1 from J, leaving 7 bases between them. CDR3 in DNA: TGCGCCAGCAGCTTAGGACTGAGCAATCAGCCCCAGCATTTT. It encodes CASSLGLSNQPQHF.

The rearrangement joins TRBV5-1 to TRBJ1-1; the D gene is possibly TRBD1 (5 bases). The V gene lost 0 bases and the J gene lost 4 bases, with 10 bases spanning the gap. Germline V gene data show CDR1 as SGHRS and CDR2 as YFSETQ. This CDR3 spans 14 amino acids. This chain's CDR3 is CASSLDKGSTEAFF. As DNA, the CDR3 is TGCGCCAGCAGCTTGGATAAGGGGTCCACTGAAGCTTTCTTT.

The chain has TRBV5-1 and TRBJ1-1; the D is unclear. The CDR3 totals 15 residues. The V and J ends lost 2 bases and 0 bases respectively, with 11 bases between them. Germline CDR1 SGHRS, CDR2 YFSETQ. CDR3 coding DNA: TGCGCCAGCAGCTTTTCGGGCCTAATGAACACTGAAGCTTTCTTT. Translation: CASSFSGLMNTEAFF.

This chain uses TRBV9 with TRBJ1-4, with a possible D match to TRBD1 (5 bases). The CDR3 consists of 17 residues. Between the trimmed V and J ends, which lost 3 bases and 3 bases, there was a span of 18 bases. In germline, CDR1 is SGDLS, CDR2 YYNGEE. CDR3 DNA sequence: TGTGCCAGCAGCGCGCCCGAGACAGCCACAGCTAATGAAAAACTGTTTTTT. Its protein product is CASSAPETATANEKLFF.

The V gene is TRBV4-1, the J gene TRBJ2-3; 14 positions agree with TRBD2. The CDR3 runs to 19 residues. Germline CDR1 MGHRA, CDR2 YSYEKL. V shed 5 bases, J shed 3 bases, and the junction held 13 bases outside the gene matches. CDR3 sequence reads: CASSFGTSGGPTGTDTQYF. CDR3 nucleotide sequence: TGCGCCAGCAGCTTCGGGACTAGCGGGGGTCCTACGGGGACAGATACGCAGTATTTT.

The gene calls are TRBV7-9 and TRBJ2-5; TRBD1 agrees at 7 bases. This CDR3 has 13 amino acids. Germline-derived CDR1 and CDR2 are SEHNR and FQNEAQ (reference sequence). V was pared by 5 bases and J by 3 bases, with 3 bases of the junction left unmatched. The CDR3 DNA follows: TGTGCCAGCAGCAACGACAGGGAAGAGACCCAGTACTTC. Its translation: CASSNDREETQYF. Using reference TRBV7-9 and TRBJ2-5 for the parts outside the CDR3, the full variable domain is DTGVSQNPRHKITKRGQNVTFRCDPISEHNRLYWYRQTLGQGPEFLTYFQNEAQLEKSRLLSDRFSAERPKGSFSTLEIQRTEQGDSAMYLCASSNDREETQYFGPGTRLLVL.

The chain has TRBV6-2 or TRBV6-3 and TRBJ1-5, with TRBD1 as a possible D gene (5 bases). The germline gives CDR1 MNHEY, CDR2 SVGEGT. V was trimmed by 3 bases and J by 3 bases, leaving 21 bases between them. The CDR3 sequence is 18 residues long. The CDR3 DNA follows: TGTGCCAGCAGTTATATCAGTGGGGGGAGTGGTAACAATCAGCCCCAGCATTTT. It codes for CASSYISGGSGNNQPQHF.

The J gene is TRBJ1-1, the V gene TRBV4-1; D unclear. The germline CDR1 and CDR2 sequences are MGHRA and YSYEKL. This CDR3 region has 17 residues. Trimming pared 4 bases from V and 1 base from J, leaving 19 bases between. The CDR3 loop is CASSLAPTGPQNTEAFF. The CDR3 DNA sequence: TGCGCCAGCAGCCTCGCACCAACTGGACCGCAGAACACTGAAGCTTTCTTT.